Sequencing of this TCR beta chain was carried out in a study of cytomegalovirus exposure and HLA in healthy donors. Study conclusions and caveats: Follow-up analysis found HLA locus-dependent TCR association rates, highest for DRB1 and lowest for HLA-C. Accurate predictions that matched the HLA-A and HLA-B alleles of most subjects were reportedly made from TCR beta sequences.

About this clone itself: What it binds is not known.

PCR was performed using 60 Vbeta and 13 Jbeta primers. The table came from immunoSEQ multiplex PCR; TCRdb's copy has only in-frame clones and leaves some out. This table has 200,000 to 250,000 clones, approximately 80% appearing once. With 5 bases removed from V and 3 bases from J, the gap between germline ends came to 16 bases. Germline V lookup: CDR1 MGHRA, CDR2 YSYEKL. The CDR3 has 15 amino acids. The genes are TRBV4-1 and TRBJ1-1; D ambiguous. This receptor was identified in a man aged 35 to 55 in good health and CMV-seronegative. Sequenced material: PBMCs. CDR3 protein: CASSTRADGHTEAFF. CDR3 bases: TGCGCCAGCAGCACGAGGGCGGACGGTCACACTGAAGCTTTCTTT.